The 4 T cell receptor beta chains listed next were all sequenced from one sample in a study of shared clonotypes between healthy human individuals. The naive CD8 subset, CD45RO-negative cells positively selected for CCR7, excluded terminally differentiated effector memory CD45RA+ cells. Generated by immunoSEQ multiplex PCR, the TCRdb table keeps only in-frame clones and is missing some. This table has hundreds of thousands of clones, almost 95% appearing once. Sequencing input: naive CD8+ T cells sorted from blood. The source of these receptors is a man under 40 in good health.

The V call is TRBV7-6, the J call TRBJ2-6; D is uncertain. The V end was cut by 6 bases, the J end by 1 base, with 13 bases between. The CDR3 contains 16 residues. Germline CDR1 reads SGHVS; CDR2 reads FNYEAQ. CDR3 sequence (DNA): TGTGCCAGCAGTCCTGTCGTGAGGTCTGGGGCCAACGTCCTGACTTTC. It codes for CASSPVVRSGANVLTF.

This chain connects TRBV12-2 to TRBJ2-2; no check of the table's D call, TRBD2, against the DNA was made. TRBV12-2 is flagged as a pseudogene. This CDR3 contains 16 residues. The CDR3 region is CASRPRTSGNTGELFF. In DNA, the CDR3 is TGTGCAAGTCGCCCCCGGACTAGCGGAAACACCGGGGAGCTGTTTTTT.

On this clone: A read error may produce the germline difference seen at one junction end. The chain combines TRBV7-7 with TRBJ1-1; D perhaps matches TRBD1 (5 bases). This CDR3 is 14 amino acids long. Germline-derived CDR1 and CDR2 are SSHAT and FNYEAQ (reference sequence). CDR3 residues: CASSLRGEVPEAFF. CDR3 DNA: TGTGCTAGCAGCTTACGGGGGGAGGTCCCTGAAGCTTTCTTT.

This clone showed up just a few times. The chain links TRBV19 to TRBJ1-5, with 7 bases aligning to TRBD1. The CDR3 consists of 14 residues. With 3 bases clipped from V and 5 bases from J, the junction kept 4 bases outside the gene matches. Germline V gene lookup returns CDR1 LNHDA and CDR2 SQIVND (reference sequence). The CDR3 here is CASSIWQGDQPQHF. Here the CDR3 DNA reads TGTGCCAGTAGTATTTGGCAGGGGGATCAGCCCCAGCATTTT.